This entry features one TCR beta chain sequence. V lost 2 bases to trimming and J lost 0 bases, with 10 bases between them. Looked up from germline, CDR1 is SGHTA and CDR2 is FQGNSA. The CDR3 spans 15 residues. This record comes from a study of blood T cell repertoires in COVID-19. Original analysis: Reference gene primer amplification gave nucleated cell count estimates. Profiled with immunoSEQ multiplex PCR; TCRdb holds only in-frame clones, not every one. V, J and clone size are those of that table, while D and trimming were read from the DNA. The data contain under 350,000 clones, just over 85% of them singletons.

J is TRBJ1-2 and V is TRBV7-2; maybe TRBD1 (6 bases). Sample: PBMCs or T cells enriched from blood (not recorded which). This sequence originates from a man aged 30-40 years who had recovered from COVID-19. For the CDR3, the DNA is TGTGCCAGCAGCTTACTAACAGGGTCTAACTATGGCTACACCTTC. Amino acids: CASSLLTGSNYGYTF.